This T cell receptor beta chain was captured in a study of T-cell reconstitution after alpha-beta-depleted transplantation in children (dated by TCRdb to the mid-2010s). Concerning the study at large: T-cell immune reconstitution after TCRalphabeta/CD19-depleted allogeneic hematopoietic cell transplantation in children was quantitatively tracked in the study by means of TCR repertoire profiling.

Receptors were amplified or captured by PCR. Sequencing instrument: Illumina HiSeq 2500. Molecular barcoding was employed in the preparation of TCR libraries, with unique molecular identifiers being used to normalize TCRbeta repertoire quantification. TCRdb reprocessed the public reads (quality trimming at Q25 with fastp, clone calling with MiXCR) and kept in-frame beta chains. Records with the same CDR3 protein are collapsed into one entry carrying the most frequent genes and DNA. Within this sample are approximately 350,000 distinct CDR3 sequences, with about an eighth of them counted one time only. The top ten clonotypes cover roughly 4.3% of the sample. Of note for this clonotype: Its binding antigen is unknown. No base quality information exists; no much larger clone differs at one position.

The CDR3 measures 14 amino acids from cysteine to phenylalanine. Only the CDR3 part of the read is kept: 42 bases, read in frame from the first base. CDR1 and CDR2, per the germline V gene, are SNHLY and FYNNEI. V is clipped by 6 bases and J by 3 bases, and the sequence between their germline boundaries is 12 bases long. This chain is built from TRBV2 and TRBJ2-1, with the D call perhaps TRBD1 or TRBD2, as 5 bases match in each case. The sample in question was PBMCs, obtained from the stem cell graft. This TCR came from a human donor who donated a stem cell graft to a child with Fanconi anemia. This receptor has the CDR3 CASRPGPNYNEQFF. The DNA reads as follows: TGTGCCAGCAGGCCGGGACCCAACTACAATGAGCAGTTCTTC.